The rows below give T cell receptor beta chains drawn from one sample of a study of monozygotic twins with inflammatory bowel disease. TCRdb re-called the 5' RACE reads, yielding one record per CDR3 amino acid sequence without DNA. The sample totals fewer than 200,000 distinct CDR3 sequences; its top ten clones hold 2.4%. The sample comprised blood. These receptors originate from a human donor with ulcerative colitis or Crohn's disease, or a healthy co-twin of an affected twin (not recorded which). CDR3s include the opening cysteine and the closing phenylalanine or tryptophan.

TRBJ2-1	14	TRBV7-9	CASSLAGLIDEQFF
TRBJ2-3	15	TRBV7-2	CASSLVAQSTDTQYF
TRBJ2-1	13	TRBV5-1	CASSLALENEQFF
TRBJ2-3	13	TRBV7-8	CALSTTSTDTQYF
TRBJ2-1	16	TRBV15	CATSRLEAEKYNEQFF
TRBJ2-7	14	TRBV20-1	CSARARDRVHEQYF
TRBJ2-1	15	TRBV24-1	CATSDYRGSYNEQFF
TRBJ2-2	13	TRBV7-9	CASSVTGAGELFF
TRBJ1-2	14	TRBV6-5	CASRLPRANYGYTF
TRBJ1-6	15	TRBV7-6	CASSPGPLTNSPLHF
TRBJ2-1	17	TRBV24-1	CATSARLAGGSYNEQFF
TRBJ2-2	17	TRBV28	CASSLHLGQGDTGELFF
TRBJ1-1	13	TRBV10-3	CAIRSPGTSEAFF
TRBJ2-3	19	TRBV5-1	CASSLEGTGGLPGTDTQYF
TRBJ2-1	15	TRBV25-1	CASSDAGGNYNEQFF
TRBJ2-7	14	TRBV3-1	CASSQGSRDYEQYF
TRBJ2-1	13	TRBV7-2	CASTSLADNEQFF
TRBJ2-2	21	TRBV24-1	CATSEMPRGRRGSWNTGELFF
TRBJ2-2	18	TRBV4-3	CASSQRFQTSGGTGELFF
TRBJ2-5	14	TRBV7-2	CASSPRRTQETQYF